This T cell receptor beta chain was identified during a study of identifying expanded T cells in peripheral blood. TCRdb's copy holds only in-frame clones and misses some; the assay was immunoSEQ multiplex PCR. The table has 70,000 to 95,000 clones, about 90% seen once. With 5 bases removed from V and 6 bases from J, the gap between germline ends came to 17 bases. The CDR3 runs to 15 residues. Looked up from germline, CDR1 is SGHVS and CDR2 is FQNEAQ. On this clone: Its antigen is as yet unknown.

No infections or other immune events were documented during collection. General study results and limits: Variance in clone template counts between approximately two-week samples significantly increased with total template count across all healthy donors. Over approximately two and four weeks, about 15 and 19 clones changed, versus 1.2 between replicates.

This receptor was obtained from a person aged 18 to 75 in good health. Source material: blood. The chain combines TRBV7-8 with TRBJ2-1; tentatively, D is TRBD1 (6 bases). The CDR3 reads CASSVGTQFVNEQFF. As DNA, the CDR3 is TGTGCCAGCAGCGTAGGGACACAGTTCGTCAATGAGCAGTTCTTC. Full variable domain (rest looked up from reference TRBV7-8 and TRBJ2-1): GAGVSQSPRYKVAKRGQDVALRCDPISGHVSLFWYQQALGQGPEFLTYFQNEAQLDKSGLPSDRFFAERPEGSVSTLKIQRTQQEDSAVYLCASSVGTQFVNEQFFGPGTRLTVL.